These 8 T cell receptor beta chains originate from one sample sequenced in a study of breast tumors, draining lymph nodes, adjacent tissues. The lymph nodes were axillary draining lymph nodes from breast cancer patients. TCRdb re-analysed the multiplex PCR reads in MiXCR, keeping a single row per CDR3 protein. This sample has a few hundred thousand distinct CDR3 sequences, with less than 45% found just once. Source material: axillary lymph node tissue. Receptor source: a female donor with breast cancer. Some clones in this sample may be carry-over from other donors' samples.

A note on this clonotype: This may arise from a read error, as a much more abundant clone is one base away. CDR3 region: CSARPSQSYAYTF. The CDR3 DNA follows: TGCAGTGCTAGGCCGAGTCAGAGCTATGCCTACACCTTC. The V and J genes are TRBV20-1 and TRBJ1-2; D is ambiguous. CDR3 length equals 13 residues. Germline CDR1 is DFQATT and CDR2 is SNEGSKA (reference sequence).

This chain connects TRBV20-1 to TRBJ2-5; 8 nucleotides match TRBD2. CDR1 and CDR2 (germline): DFQATT, SNEGSKA (reference sequence). The CDR3 extends over 20 amino acids. The ends lost 3 bases at V and 7 bases at J; junction bases unmatched: 28. This CDR3 is CSASSRLARGEGRRGGTQYF. CDR3 DNA: TGCAGTGCTAGTAGTCGACTAGCGAGAGGGGAGGGACGGCGCGGGGGGACCCAGTACTTC.

The chain has TRBV5-4 and TRBJ2-7; 8 bases are a match to TRBD1. Trimming removed 4 bases from V and 6 bases from J; junction bases left unmatched: 3. CDR1 and CDR2 (germline): SGHNT, YYREEE (reference sequence). The CDR3 contains 12 residues. The CDR3 reads CASSRDRGEQYF. CDR3 in DNA: TGTGCCAGCAGCCGTGACAGGGGCGAGCAGTACTTC.

The rearrangement uses TRBV6-5 and TRBJ2-2; 8 bases are a match to TRBD1. The J call may be faulty, since TRBJ1-1 better matches the DNA end. The germline V gene encodes CDR1 MNHEY and CDR2 SVGAGI. The CDR3 covers 16 residues. The CDR3 sequence: CASSLDAGGGGTEAFF. The CDR3 DNA is TGTGCCAGCAGTTTGGACGCAGGGGGCGGTGGTACTGAAGCTTTCTTT.

V is TRBV9 and J is TRBJ2-2, with 7 bases identical to TRBD2. Germline lookup yields CDR1 SGDLS and CDR2 YYNGEE. J gave up 2 bases and V 0 bases, and 10 bases lay outside the gene matches. This CDR3 is built from 18 residues. The CDR3 protein is CASSVAGGIRANTGELFF. The DNA for the CDR3 is TGTGCCAGCAGCGTAGCGGGGGGAATCCGGGCAAACACCGGGGAGCTGTTTTTT.

This clonotype was counted a single time. The V call is TRBV10-3, the J call TRBJ2-1; 9 positions match TRBD2. CDR3 length equals 15 residues. Germline V gene lookup returns CDR1 ENHRY and CDR2 SYGVKD. With 3 bases clipped from V and 5 bases from J, the junction kept 5 bases outside the gene matches. The CDR3 loop is CAISESGGRNNEQFF. The CDR3 DNA sequence: TGTGCCATCAGTGAAAGCGGGGGGAGGAACAATGAGCAGTTCTTC.

This clonotype was seen a handful of times. The junction does not match germline at one end; this may be a read error. The chain recombines TRBV10-1 with TRBJ2-1, with 9 nucleotides matching TRBD2. The CDR3 consists of 14 residues. The V gene's germline CDR1 is WNHNN and CDR2 SYGVQD (reference sequence). CDR3 sequence: CANSEFSGSREQFF. CDR3 nucleotide sequence: TGCGCCAACAGTGAGTTTAGCGGGAGTAGAGAGCAGTTCTTC.

Comments on this clonotype: A much larger clone differs by one base, so this may be a read error. V gene TRBV5-1 combines with J gene TRBJ2-1; D gene ambiguous. Looked up from germline, CDR1 is SGHRS and CDR2 is YFSETQ. CDR3 length: 12 residues. This chain's CDR3 is CASSYPGNEQLF. The CDR3 bases are TGCGCCAGCAGCTACCCAGGCAATGAGCAGCTCTTC.